Below are 24 T cell receptor beta chains sequenced from a single sample in a study of blood T cell repertoires in COVID-19. Method: immunoSEQ multiplex PCR; TCRdb's copy keeps in-frame clones and lacks some. The sample carries approximately 160,000 clones, approximately 80% recorded once. Material for sequencing was peripheral blood. The receptors come from a woman older than 75 with acute or convalescent COVID-19.

The chain joins TRBV5-1 to TRBJ2-4; 8 nucleotides agree with TRBD1. Unmatched junction bases numbered 6, after V lost 0 bases and J lost 7 bases. CDR1 is SGHRS and CDR2 is YFSETQ in the germline V gene. This CDR3 comprises 15 residues. CDR3: CASSLGTGYYNIQYF. CDR3 DNA sequence: TGCGCCAGCAGCTTGGGGACAGGGTATTATAACATTCAGTACTTC. Supplemented by reference TRBV5-1 and TRBJ2-4, the full variable domain reads KAGVTQTPRYLIKTRGQQVTLSCSPISGHRSVSWYQQTPGQGLQFLFEYFSETQRNKGNFPGRFSGRQFSNSRSEMNVSTLELGDSALYLCASSLGTGYYNIQYFGAGTRLSVL.

V gene TRBV7-3 combines with J gene TRBJ2-7, with 9 bases aligning to TRBD1. The CDR3 consists of 20 residues. Per germline, CDR1 SGHTA and CDR2 FQGTGA. V was clipped by 2 bases and J by 3 bases; unmatched bases: 20. CDR3 region: CASSLGPWAAGQGKNYEQYF. The CDR3 DNA reads TGTGCCAGCAGCTTAGGACCCTGGGCAGCGGGACAGGGTAAAAACTACGAGCAGTACTTC.

This clone occurred once. This chain uses TRBV27 with TRBJ1-2; D uncertain. The V gene's germline CDR1 is MNHEY and CDR2 SMNVEV (reference sequence). The germline V and J ends were trimmed by 5 bases and 7 bases, with 17 bases remaining between them. The CDR3 runs to 14 residues. CDR3 loop: CASSPLERWGGYTF. CDR3 coding DNA: TGTGCCAGCAGTCCCCTTGAGCGGTGGGGTGGCTACACCTTC.

J is TRBJ2-5 and V is TRBV21-1; TRBD2 is taken as the D call from the table, unchecked against the DNA. TRBV21-1 is flagged as a pseudogene. CDR3 length equals 20 residues. This CDR3 reads CASSPVGTERGHRPPETQYF. Here the CDR3 DNA reads TGTGCCAGCAGCCCGGTGGGGACGGAGCGGGGTCACCGGCCCCCAGAGACCCAGTACTTC.

The chain joins TRBV12-3 or TRBV12-4 to TRBJ2-1; D call uncertain. The V gene lost 7 bases and the J gene lost 8 bases, with 15 bases spanning the gap. The CDR3 has 13 residues. The CDR3 sequence: CASTRNRFDEQFF. Written as DNA, the CDR3 is TGTGCCAGCACTCGAAATAGATTCGATGAGCAGTTCTTC.

The V call is TRBV7-2, the J call TRBJ1-5; 8 nucleotides match TRBD1. Trimming took 5 bases from V and 2 from J; bases not matched to a gene: 5. There are 15 residues in the CDR3. Germline V CDR1 and CDR2: SGHTA, FQGNSA. The CDR3 DNA reads TGTGCCAGCAGCCGTGGACAGGGCGGCAATCAGCCCCAGCATTTT. Residues: CASSRGQGGNQPQHF.

The sample holds a few counts of this clone. In DNA form, the CDR3 reads TGTGCCAGCAGCCAGGGGGGCCTGAACACTGAAGCTTTCTTT. Translating it yields CASSQGGLNTEAFF. The V gene is TRBV27, the J gene TRBJ1-1; 7 bases are shared with TRBD1. CDR1 and CDR2 (germline): MNHEY, SMNVEV (reference sequence). V lost 6 bases, J lost 0 bases, and 4 bases stayed unmatched. The CDR3 is 14 residues long.

The chain carries TRBV7-2 and TRBJ2-4, with TRBD1 matching 7 bases. Losses at the gene ends were 2 bases for V and 1 base for J; bases not matched to a gene: 14. The CDR3 consists of 19 residues. Germline CDR1 is SGHTA and CDR2 is FQGNSA. The CDR3 sequence: CASSLHVFRGQRAKNIQYF. The CDR3 bases are TGTGCCAGCAGCTTACATGTTTTCCGGGGACAGAGGGCCAAAAACATTCAGTACTTC.

The chain employs TRBV18 and TRBJ2-1; D uncertain. The CDR3 has 15 residues. Germline loops: CDR1 KGHSH, CDR2 LQKENI. V was cut by 3 bases and J by 1 base, with 10 bases left in between. The CDR3 sequence: CASSPYFGSYNEQFF. CDR3 sequence (DNA): TGTGCCAGCTCACCGTATTTCGGTTCCTACAATGAGCAGTTCTTC.

The chain links TRBV12-3 or TRBV12-4 to TRBJ2-5; D is unresolved. With 5 bases removed from V and 5 bases from J, the gap between germline ends came to 6 bases. CDR3 length: 11 amino acids. CDR3 region: CASSPKETQYF. The CDR3, as DNA: TGTGCCAGCAGTCCTAAGGAGACCCAGTACTTC.

There are a few counts of this clone. The chain combines TRBV5-1 with TRBJ1-1; tentatively, D is TRBD1 (5 bases). Germline V gives CDR1 SGHRS, CDR2 YFSETQ. Deletions cut 4 bases from V and 3 bases from J, with 10 bases between. The CDR3 consists of 13 residues. For the CDR3, the DNA is TGCGCCAGCAGCGGAAAAGGGGACACTGAAGCTTTCTTT. Translating it yields CASSGKGDTEAFF.

This rearrangement joins TRBV5-6 to TRBJ1-2; 10 positions match TRBD1. CDR3 size: 13 residues. The V gene end was trimmed by 4 bases and the J gene end by 9 bases; junction bases not matched to a gene: 6. CDR1 and CDR2 from the germline V gene are SGHDT and YYEEEE. CDR3 DNA sequence: TGTGCCAGCAGCCCGGGACAGGGGCGCAGCTACACCTTC. Translating it yields CASSPGQGRSYTF.

This clone was seen a few times. The chain links TRBV6-2 or TRBV6-3 to TRBJ1-5; TRBD1 aligns across 7 bases. Trimming took 2 bases from V and 6 from J; bases not matched to a gene: 10. The germline V gene encodes CDR1 MNHEY and CDR2 SVGEGT. This CDR3 spans 16 amino acids. CDR3 sequence (DNA): TGTGCCAGCAGTTACGGGACAGATCCGGCCCTTCAGCCCCAGCATTTT. Translation gives CASSYGTDPALQPQHF.

This chain links TRBV21-1 with TRBJ1-5; the table's D call, TRBD1, was not checked against the DNA. TRBV21-1 is listed as a pseudogene. This CDR3 contains 24 residues. CDR3 protein: CASSKGPNWTHPGGFLQGNQPQHF. CDR3 DNA sequence: TGTGCCAGCAGCAAAGGGCCGAACTGGACGCACCCAGGGGGATTCCTTCAGGGCAATCAGCCCCAGCATTTT.

The chain employs TRBV19 and TRBJ2-7; 7 nucleotides line up with TRBD2. The CDR3 loop spans 14 amino acids. The germline gives CDR1 LNHDA, CDR2 SQIVND (reference sequence). Trimming removed 6 bases from V and 4 bases from J; junction bases left unmatched: 9. CDR3: CASRPTAGIYEQYF. In DNA form, the CDR3 reads TGTGCCAGTAGGCCGACAGCGGGAATTTACGAGCAGTACTTC. The whole variable domain, remainder taken from reference TRBV19 and TRBJ2-7, is DGGITQSPKYLFRKEGQNVTLSCEQNLNHDAMYWYRQDPGQGLRLIYYSQIVNDFQKGDIAEGYSVSREKKESFPLTVTSAQKNPTAFYLCASRPTAGIYEQYFGPGTRLTVT.

This clone was picked up one time. This chain connects TRBV5-6 to TRBJ1-5; the D is unclear. The length of the CDR3 is 15 residues. CDR1 is SGHDT and CDR2 is YYEEEE in the germline V gene. V dropped 0 bases and J dropped 0 bases, with 7 bases sitting between them. The CDR3 DNA is TGTGCCAGCAGCTTGGCCGGTAGTAGCAATCAGCCCCAGCATTTT. As protein: CASSLAGSSNQPQHF. Using reference TRBV5-6 and TRBJ1-5 for the parts outside the CDR3, the full variable domain is DAGVTQSPTHLIKTRGQQVTLRCSPKSGHDTVSWYQQALGQGPQFIFQYYEEEERQRGNFPDRFSGHQFPNYSSELNVNALLLGDSALYLCASSLAGSSNQPQHFGDGTRLSIL.

The chain employs TRBV3-1 (or the pseudogene TRBV3-2) and TRBJ2-7; 16 bases are shared with TRBD2. The CDR3 is 17 amino acids. Germline V gene sequence: CDR1 LGHDT, CDR2 YNNKEL (reference sequence). Germline trimming cut 4 bases from V and 6 bases from J; bases unmatched to any gene: 9. DNA for the CDR3: TGTGCCAGCAGCCGGGGACTAGCGGGAGGGCCGGGCTCCGAGCAGTACTTC. This translates into CASSRGLAGGPGSEQYF.

The chain has TRBV6-6 and TRBJ2-7; D is possibly TRBD1 (5 bases). This CDR3 has 15 amino acids. The germline V and J ends were trimmed by 0 bases and 2 bases, with 11 bases remaining between them. Germline lookup yields CDR1 MNHNY and CDR2 SVGAGI (reference sequence). This CDR3 reads CASSYSDSVTYEQYF. The DNA of the CDR3 is TGTGCCAGCAGTTACTCTGACAGCGTTACCTACGAGCAGTACTTC.

The rearrangement joins TRBV4-1 to TRBJ2-1, with D perhaps matching TRBD2 (7 bases). CDR3 length: 18 amino acids. Trimming removed 0 bases from V and 8 bases from J, with 23 bases in between. Germline CDR1 reads MGHRA; CDR2 reads YSYEKL. The CDR3 reads CASSQDFSMLGEGDEQFF. The DNA for the CDR3 is TGCGCCAGCAGCCAAGATTTCTCTATGTTGGGGGAGGGGGATGAGCAGTTCTTC.

The rearrangement uses TRBV19 and TRBJ1-5; TRBD1 matches at 7 bases. CDR1 is LNHDA and CDR2 is SQIVND in the germline V gene (reference sequence). The J segment lost 7 bases and the V segment lost 7 bases, leaving 16 bases of the junction unmatched. This CDR3 has 16 residues. Here the CDR3 reads CASTHVVQGPSQPQHF. DNA for the CDR3: TGTGCCAGTACGCACGTCGTACAGGGGCCCTCGCAGCCCCAGCATTTT.

The count of this clone is one. The chain is built from TRBV18 and TRBJ2-6; D possibly corresponds to TRBD1 (6 bases). The CDR3 is 16 residues long. The germline V and J ends were trimmed by 6 bases and 7 bases, with 19 bases remaining between them. Germline CDR1 is KGHSH and CDR2 is LQKENI. The CDR3 DNA is TGTGCCAGCTCGACCGCAGGGGCGGGTGGTGCCAACGTCCTGACTTTC. Its protein is CASSTAGAGGANVLTF.

The chain links TRBV6-1 to TRBJ1-2; tentatively, D is TRBD1 (5 bases). The CDR3 has 16 amino acids. CDR1 and CDR2 from the germline V gene are MNHNS and SASEGT. Trimming took off 0 bases at V and 7 bases at J, with 18 bases between the two ends. The CDR3 sequence is CASSEAQGQGPRGYTF. CDR3 nucleotides: TGTGCCAGCAGTGAAGCGCAAGGTCAGGGTCCGCGTGGCTACACCTTC.

Worth noting for this clone: Other DNA sequences of this sample code for an identical CDR3. V is TRBV5-1 and J is TRBJ1-2; a weak D match, TRBD1 (5 bases). CDR1 is SGHRS, CDR2 YFSETQ, per germline. There are 14 residues in the CDR3. Trimming took off 0 bases at V and 3 bases at J, with 9 bases between the two ends. The CDR3 here is CASSLAGGDYGYTF. In DNA, the CDR3 is TGCGCCAGCAGCTTGGCTGGGGGGGACTATGGCTACACCTTC.

CDR3 in amino acids: CAGQDEGNTIYF. The CDR3 DNA is TGTGCCGGACAGGACGAGGGAAACACCATATATTTT. This rearrangement joins TRBV6-5 to TRBJ1-3; 7 nucleotides match TRBD1. Germline V CDR1 and CDR2: MNHEY, SVGAGI. After removal of 11 bases from V and 4 bases from J, the junction contained 5 bases not matched to a gene. The CDR3 spans 12 residues.